These 26 T cell receptor beta chains came from one sample sequenced in a study of cytomegalovirus exposure and HLA in healthy donors. Primers for the PCR totalled 60 Vbeta and 13 Jbeta. Clones were read by immunoSEQ multiplex PCR, and TCRdb kept only the in-frame ones, dropping some. The sample contains around 220,000 clones, approximately 83% of which appear only once. Sequencing used PBMCs. These receptors originate from a girl aged 5 to 17 in good health and CMV-seronegative.

The rearrangement uses TRBV6-1 and TRBJ1-1; tentatively, D is TRBD1 (6 bases). V lost 8 bases to trimming and J lost 1 base, with 8 bases between them. Germline CDR1 is MNHNS and CDR2 is SASEGT. The CDR3 runs to 12 residues. CDR3 amino acids: CASGTTNTEAFF. The CDR3 nucleotides read TGTGCCAGCGGGACAACGAACACTGAAGCTTTCTTT.

The chain is built from TRBV19 and TRBJ2-4; perhaps TRBD1 as D (5 bases). This CDR3 is 14 amino acids long. CDR1 and CDR2 from the germline V gene are LNHDA and SQIVND (reference sequence). The V gene lost 0 bases and the J gene lost 6 bases, with 9 bases spanning the gap. CDR3 residues: CASSIDRVGNIQYF. In DNA form, the CDR3 reads TGTGCCAGTAGTATAGACAGGGTTGGAAACATTCAGTACTTC.

This chain connects TRBV5-1 to TRBJ1-6; TRBD1 aligns across 7 bases. Looked up from germline, CDR1 is SGHRS and CDR2 is YFSETQ. The CDR3 is 16 amino acids. V lost 4 bases to trimming and J lost 0 bases; unmatched junction nucleotides: 4. The CDR3 is CASSAPGGSYNSPLHF. CDR3 nucleotide sequence: TGCGCCAGCAGCGCGCCAGGGGGCTCCTATAATTCACCCCTCCACTTT.

The V gene is TRBV5-1, the J gene TRBJ2-7; 11 bases are a match to TRBD1. The J segment lost 3 bases and the V segment lost 6 bases, leaving 8 bases of the junction unmatched. The germline CDR1 and CDR2 sequences are SGHRS and YFSETQ. The CDR3 consists of 15 residues. The CDR3 region is CASTSTGTGGYEQYF. CDR3 DNA sequence: TGCGCCAGCACATCGACCGGGACAGGGGGCTACGAGCAGTACTTC.

The chain joins TRBV11-3 to TRBJ2-5; D might be TRBD1 (5 bases). This CDR3 is 13 amino acids long. CDR1 is SGHNT, CDR2 YENEEA, per germline. Trimming left V 2 bases short and J 4 bases short, with 8 bases between. The CDR3 nucleotides are TGTGCCAGCAGCTTATTCACAGGAGAGACCCAGTACTTC. This translates into CASSLFTGETQYF.

The V and J genes are TRBV11-2 and TRBJ2-7; 9 bases map to TRBD1. With V trimmed by 5 bases and J by 2 bases, 7 bases remained unmatched. Per germline, CDR1 SGHAT and CDR2 FQNNGV. This CDR3 has 15 amino acids. CDR3 sequence: CASSHLGQGPYEQYF. The CDR3 DNA sequence: TGTGCCAGCAGCCACCTCGGACAGGGGCCCTACGAGCAGTACTTC.

V and J are TRBV5-1 and TRBJ2-7; possible D gene TRBD1, 5 bases. Per the germline V gene, CDR1 is SGHRS and CDR2 is YFSETQ. V shed 4 bases and J shed 4 bases, with 18 bases lying between them. The CDR3 sequence is 15 residues long. The CDR3 DNA reads as TGCGCCAGCAGCCGCGAAGGCAGGGCGATTTACGAGCAGTACTTC. Its translation: CASSREGRAIYEQYF.

The chain recombines TRBV10-3 with TRBJ2-3; a possible D gene is TRBD1 (7 bases). The CDR3 covers 14 residues. The V gene's germline CDR1 is ENHRY and CDR2 SYGVKD. Trimming took 10 bases from V and 0 from J, leaving 14 bases between them. The CDR3 spells CATKEGASTDTQYF. The DNA of the CDR3 is TGTGCCACAAAGGAGGGGGCTAGCACAGATACGCAGTATTTT.

The chain joins TRBV7-2 to TRBJ2-7; perhaps TRBD1 as D (6 bases). The length of the CDR3 is 17 residues. Germline V lookup: CDR1 SGHTA, CDR2 FQGNSA. V dropped 0 bases and J dropped 3 bases, with 18 bases sitting between them. The CDR3 DNA reads as TGTGCCAGCAGCTTAGCGGGCCTAAGGGGCAGGGGCTACGAGCAGTACTTC. Protein product: CASSLAGLRGRGYEQYF.

The chain is built from TRBV28 and TRBJ2-1; TRBD1 is a possible D gene (5 bases). Germline V lookup: CDR1 MDHEN, CDR2 SYDVKM. This CDR3 has 14 residues. V was shortened by 10 bases and J by 2 bases, with 15 bases between the two germline ends. The CDR3 nucleotides are TGTGCCACCCACGAGGCAGGGACCTACAATGAGCAGTTCTTC. Translation gives CATHEAGTYNEQFF.

The J gene is TRBJ1-1, the V gene TRBV30, with 8 nucleotides matching TRBD1. This CDR3 contains 11 residues. Germline V CDR1 and CDR2: GTSNPN, SVGIG (reference sequence). With V trimmed by 4 bases and J by 6 bases, 1 base remained unmatched. CDR3 in DNA: TGTGCCTGGACAGGGGGCTCTGAAGCTTTCTTT. Translated, it gives CAWTGGSEAFF.

V and J are TRBV29-1 and TRBJ1-2; 7 positions agree with TRBD1. The CDR3 totals 13 residues. V shed 4 bases and J 3 bases; nucleotides not matched to a gene: 5. Looked up from germline, CDR1 is SQVTM and CDR2 is ANQGSEA. As DNA, the CDR3 is TGCAGCGTTGTGTCCGGGACAGACTATGGCTACACCTTC. This encodes CSVVSGTDYGYTF.

This clone was seen once. V and J are TRBV27 and TRBJ2-7; TRBD1 matches at 8 bases. Germline V lookup: CDR1 MNHEY, CDR2 SMNVEV (reference sequence). Trimming removed 3 bases from V and 4 bases from J; junction bases left unmatched: 5. The CDR3 is 14 amino acids. CDR3 amino acids: CASSLMGTGYEQYF. The CDR3 bases are TGTGCCAGCAGTTTGATGGGGACAGGTTACGAGCAGTACTTC.

This clone was counted once. Other DNA sequences within the sample encode an identical CDR3. The rearrangement uses TRBV6-1 and TRBJ1-2, with 9 bases matching TRBD1. Losses at the gene ends were 6 bases for V and 2 bases for J; bases not matched to a gene: 4. Germline CDR1 MNHNS, CDR2 SASEGT. CDR3 length: 14 amino acids. This CDR3 is CASSPGQGNYGYTF. CDR3 DNA: TGTGCCAGCAGCCCGGGACAGGGAAACTATGGCTACACCTTC.

V usage is TRBV28 and J usage is TRBJ1-3; no clear D gene. This CDR3 is 15 amino acids long. The V gene lost 6 bases and the J gene lost 2 bases, with 14 bases spanning the gap. From germline, CDR1 is MDHEN and CDR2 SYDVKM. In DNA form, the CDR3 reads TGTGCCAGCAGCCCCCCGGGGTTTACTGGAAACACCATATATTTT. It is translated as CASSPPGFTGNTIYF.

The chain carries TRBV30 and TRBJ2-7; TRBD1 might be the D (6 bases). The V gene lost 2 bases and the J gene lost 4 bases, with 12 bases spanning the gap. This CDR3 is built from 13 residues. CDR1 GTSNPN and CDR2 SVGIG come from the germline V gene (reference sequence). CDR3 sequence: CAWSTGLWYEQYF. CDR3 DNA: TGTGCCTGGAGTACAGGGTTATGGTACGAGCAGTACTTC.

DNA of the CDR3: TGTGCCACCAGCTCCAACGGCACGACCACCAGGGGCTTCGTGCCTCATCAGCCCCAGCATTTT. It codes for CATSSNGTTTRGFVPHQPQHF. The gene calls are TRBV15 and TRBJ1-5; perhaps TRBD1 as D (6 bases). The CDR3 consists of 21 residues. Trimming took 5 bases from V and 5 from J, leaving 34 bases between them. CDR1 and CDR2 (germline): LNHNV, YYDKDF (reference sequence). The full variable domain, with the rest looked up from reference TRBV15 and TRBJ1-5, is DAMVIQNPRYQVTQFGKPVTLSCSQTLNHNVMYWYQQKSSQAPKLLFHYYDKDFNNEADTPDNFQSRRPNTSFCFLDIRSPGLGDTAMYLCATSSNGTTTRGFVPHQPQHFGDGTRLSIL.

The gene calls are TRBV30 and TRBJ2-7; possible D gene TRBD1, 5 bases. The germline V gene has CDR1 GTSNPN and CDR2 SVGIG (reference sequence). The CDR3 runs 14 residues. The ends were cut back, 2 bases at V and 2 bases at J, with 13 bases in the middle. CDR3 DNA sequence: TGTGCCTGGAGTCCAGACAGACATACCTACGAGCAGTACTTC. Its translation is CAWSPDRHTYEQYF. Filled out from reference TRBV30 and TRBJ2-7, the complete variable domain reads SQTIHQWPATLVQPVGSPLSLECTVEGTSNPNLYWYRQAAGRGLQLLFYSVGIGQISSEVPQNLSASRPQDRQFILSSKKLLLSDSGFYLCAWSPDRHTYEQYFGPGTRLTVT.

CDR3 sequence (DNA): TGTGCCAGCACCGAAGCGGGATGGAGGACAGATACGCAGTATTTT. This codes for CASTEAGWRTDTQYF. V is TRBV6-6 and J is TRBJ2-3; 7 bases fit TRBD2. This CDR3 contains 15 residues. V gave up 7 bases and J gave up 3 bases; unmatched junction bases: 10. CDR1 is MNHNY and CDR2 is SVGAGI in the germline V gene (reference sequence).

The rearrangement joins TRBV6-5 to TRBJ2-5; 8 bases fit TRBD1. J lost 1 base, V lost 2 bases, and 0 bases had no gene match. This CDR3 region has 14 residues. CDR1 is MNHEY, CDR2 SVGAGI, per germline. The CDR3 DNA reads as TGTGCCAGCAGTTACGGACAGGGCCAAGAGACCCAGTACTTC. It yields the protein CASSYGQGQETQYF.

This clone was found a few times. The J gene is TRBJ2-3, the V gene TRBV30; 10 nucleotides align to TRBD2. CDR3 length: 13 amino acids. CDR1 and CDR2 (germline): GTSNPN, SVGIG (reference sequence). After removal of 1 base from V and 14 bases from J, the junction contained 9 bases not matched to a gene. The DNA for the CDR3 is TGTGCCTGGAGTGCGTCCGGAGCGGGGGGGCCGTATTTT. This translates into CAWSASGAGGPYF.

This clone has just a few counts. The chain joins TRBV10-3 to TRBJ2-7; TRBD1 might be the D (6 bases). V lost 10 bases to trimming and J lost 3 bases, with 22 bases between them. The CDR3 spans 15 residues. CDR1 and CDR2 (germline): ENHRY, SYGVKD. CDR3 region: CATRLAAGANYEQYF. The CDR3 bases are TGTGCCACTAGATTGGCGGCAGGGGCAAACTACGAGCAGTACTTC.

This clone was observed a handful of times. V and J are TRBV6-6 and TRBJ1-5, with D hard to call. This CDR3 comprises 13 residues. Trimming removed 7 bases from V and 4 bases from J, with 11 bases in between. CDR1 is MNHNY and CDR2 is SVGAGI in the germline V gene (reference sequence). The CDR3 sequence: CASNGERNQPQHF. DNA of the CDR3: TGTGCCAGCAATGGAGAGAGGAATCAGCCCCAGCATTTT.

This chain connects TRBV7-9 to TRBJ1-2; 7 bases match TRBD1. Germline assignment: CDR1 SEHNR and CDR2 FQNEAQ (reference sequence). Trimming took 5 bases from V and 7 from J; bases not matched to a gene: 4. This CDR3 is built from 12 residues. CDR3 residues: CASSPDRLGYTF. CDR3 nucleotides: TGTGCCAGCAGCCCGGACAGGCTTGGCTACACCTTC.

As regards this clone: Germline is not matched at one junction end, which may reflect a read error. J is TRBJ1-5 and V is TRBV7-9; 11 bases map to TRBD1. Germline assignment: CDR1 SEHNR and CDR2 FQNEAQ (reference sequence). The CDR3 length is 16 residues. The chain's CDR3 is CSSSLGTGGRNQPQHF. CDR3 bases: TGTTCCAGCAGCTTAGGGACAGGGGGACGAAATCAGCCCCAGCATTTT.

V and J are TRBV6-4 and TRBJ2-7; 13 bases line up with TRBD2. The CDR3 sequence is 15 residues long. The germline CDR1 and CDR2 sequences are MRHNA and SNTAGT. V lost 0 bases to trimming and J lost 6 bases; unmatched junction nucleotides: 2. The CDR3 loop reads CASSDSGLAGSEQYF. CDR3 nucleotides: TGTGCCAGCAGTGACTCGGGACTAGCGGGGAGCGAGCAGTACTTC.